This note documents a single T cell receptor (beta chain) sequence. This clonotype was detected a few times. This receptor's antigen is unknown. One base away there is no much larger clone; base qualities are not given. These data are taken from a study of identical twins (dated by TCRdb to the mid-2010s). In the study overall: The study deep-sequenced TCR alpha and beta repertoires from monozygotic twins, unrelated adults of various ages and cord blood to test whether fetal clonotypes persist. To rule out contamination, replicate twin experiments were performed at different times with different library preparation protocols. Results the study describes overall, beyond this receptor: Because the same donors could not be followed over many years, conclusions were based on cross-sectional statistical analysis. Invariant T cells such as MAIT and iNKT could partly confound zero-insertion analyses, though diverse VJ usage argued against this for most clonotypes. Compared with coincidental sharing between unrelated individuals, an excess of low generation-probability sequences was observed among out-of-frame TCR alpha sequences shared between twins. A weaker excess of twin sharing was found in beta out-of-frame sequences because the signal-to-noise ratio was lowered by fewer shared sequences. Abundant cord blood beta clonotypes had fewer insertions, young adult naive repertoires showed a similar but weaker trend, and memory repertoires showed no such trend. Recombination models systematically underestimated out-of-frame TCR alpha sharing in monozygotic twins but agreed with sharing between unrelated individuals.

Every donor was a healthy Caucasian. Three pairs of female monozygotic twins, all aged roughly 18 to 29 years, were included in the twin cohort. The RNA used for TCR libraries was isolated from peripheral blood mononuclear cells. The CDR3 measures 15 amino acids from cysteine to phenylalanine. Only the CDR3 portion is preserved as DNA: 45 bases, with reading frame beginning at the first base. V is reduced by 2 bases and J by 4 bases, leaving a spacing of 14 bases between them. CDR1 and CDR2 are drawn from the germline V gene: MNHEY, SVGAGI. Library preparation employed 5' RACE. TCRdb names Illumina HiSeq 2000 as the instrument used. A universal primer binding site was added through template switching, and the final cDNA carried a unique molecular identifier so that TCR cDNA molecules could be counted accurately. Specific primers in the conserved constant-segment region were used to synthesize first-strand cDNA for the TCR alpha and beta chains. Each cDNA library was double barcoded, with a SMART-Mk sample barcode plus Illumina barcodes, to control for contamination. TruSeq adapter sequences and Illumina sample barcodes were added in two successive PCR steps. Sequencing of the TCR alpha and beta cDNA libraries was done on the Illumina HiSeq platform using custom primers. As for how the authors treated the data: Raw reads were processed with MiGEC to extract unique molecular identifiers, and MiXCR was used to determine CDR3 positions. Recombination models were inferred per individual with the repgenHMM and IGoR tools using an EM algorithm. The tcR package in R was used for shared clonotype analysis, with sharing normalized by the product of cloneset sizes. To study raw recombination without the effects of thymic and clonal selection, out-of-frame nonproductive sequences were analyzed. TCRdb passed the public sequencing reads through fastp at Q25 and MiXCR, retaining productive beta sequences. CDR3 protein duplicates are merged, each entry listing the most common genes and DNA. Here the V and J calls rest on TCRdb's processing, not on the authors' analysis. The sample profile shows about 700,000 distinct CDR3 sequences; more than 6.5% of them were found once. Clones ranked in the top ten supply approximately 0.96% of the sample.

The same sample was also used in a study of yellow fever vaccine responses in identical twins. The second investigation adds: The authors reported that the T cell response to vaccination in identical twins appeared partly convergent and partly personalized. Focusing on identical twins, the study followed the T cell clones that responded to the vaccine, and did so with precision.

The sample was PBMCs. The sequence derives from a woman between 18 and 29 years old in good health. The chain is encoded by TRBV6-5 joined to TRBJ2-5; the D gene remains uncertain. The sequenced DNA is TGTGCCAGCAGTTACACGGTTCAGGTATCAGAGACCCAGTACTTC. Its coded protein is CASSYTVQVSETQYF.